The entry that follows covers one T cell receptor (beta chain) sequence. It lacks a known antigen. No qualities accompany the bases; no much larger clone lies one base away. Collaborating institutions collected whole blood in K2EDTA tubes following their own protocols. For TCRbeta analysis, collaborator samples were shipped as frozen whole blood, as isolated PBMCs, or as DNA extracted from either sample type. CDR1 and CDR2 were assigned from the germline V gene as MDHEN and SYDVKM. CDR3 length: 17 amino acids, cysteine to phenylalanine. Only CDR3 DNA is held: 51 bases, read in frame from base 1. The germline V end is reduced by 3 bases and the J end by 0 bases; junction bases left unmatched: 7. The source of the sample is a study of blood T cell repertoires in COVID-19 (dated by TCRdb to the early 2020s). With regard to the full study: The collaborator samples originated in the United States, Italy and Spain and spanned the acute and convalescent phases of COVID-19. The material from the prospective study consisted of cDNA or gDNA derived from T cells, B-cell-depleted T cells, or PBMCs. Subjects who had been exposed to COVID-19, were actively infected with it, or had recovered from it provided the deeply sampled blood TCRbeta repertoires that made up the dataset. The repertoires were made available in a free public database intended to serve as a resource for research on the immune response to SARS-CoV-2. Samples were obtained from the ongoing ImmuneRACE study (first 160 participants) and from about 1,300 subjects provided by 6 global collaborators. Sample metadata almost always included a de-identified subject ID, COVID-19 status, age in years and sex. Where HLA class I and class II types were available, the types were taken from metadata supplied by the sample provider, not from assay-based typing. The research as a whole found: How much clinical and demographic metadata was included differed by source and by participant, and the metadata was provided uncurated.

The immunoSEQ Assay, a bias-controlled multiplex PCR, was used to amplify TCRbeta CDR3 regions from genomic DNA. Processing in the source paper ran as follows. Within the assay, amplification of reference gene primers was used to estimate how many nucleated cells each sample contained. To quantify the absolute abundance of each unique TCRbeta CDR3 rearrangement, sequence reads were collapsed and filtered. For each sample, productive Simpson clonality was calculated as the square root of Simpson's diversity index across productive rearrangements. The source is immuneACCESS, and TCRdb retained only in-frame sequences with V and J called. Part of the clones is not carried over; for the studies checked, unresolved V genes explain less than half of this, and the remainder is unexplained. For V, J and clone size, that table is used; D and trimming come from the DNA. The sample table records 65,000 to 85,000 clones; around nine tenths of these occur just once. Of the sample, about 21% is held by the ten largest clones.

The V gene is TRBV28 and the J gene is TRBJ2-2; 7 bases in between match TRBD2. The sequence was obtained from a human donor in a cohort sampled during active COVID-19. The material sequenced was peripheral blood. At the DNA level, the sequence is TGTGCCAGCAGTTTCGGCGGGAGATACCCGAACACCGGGGAGCTGTTTTTT. Its protein reads: CASSFGGRYPNTGELFF.